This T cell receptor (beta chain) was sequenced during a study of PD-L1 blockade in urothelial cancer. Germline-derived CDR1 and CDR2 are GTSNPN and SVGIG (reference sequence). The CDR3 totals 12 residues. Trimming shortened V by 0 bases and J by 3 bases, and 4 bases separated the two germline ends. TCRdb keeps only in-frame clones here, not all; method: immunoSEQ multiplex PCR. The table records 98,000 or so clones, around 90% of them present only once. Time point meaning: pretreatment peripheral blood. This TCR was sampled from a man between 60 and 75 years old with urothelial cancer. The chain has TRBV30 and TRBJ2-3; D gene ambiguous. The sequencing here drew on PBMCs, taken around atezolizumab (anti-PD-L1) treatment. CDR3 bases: TGTGCCTGGAGTGTAGCTACAGATACGCAGTATTTT. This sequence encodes CAWSVATDTQYF.